The subject of this entry is one T cell receptor beta chain. Its antigen is unknown. The data are from a study of cytomegalovirus exposure and HLA in healthy donors. Study findings and constraints: Later, an analysis found that TCR clusters from the first cohort tended to co-occur in the roughly 110 validation repertoires. Accounts indicate the classifier identified cytomegalovirus status with strong specificity and sensitivity. Associated with cytomegalovirus, according to the listing, were some 180 TCR beta chains.

Data came from immunoSEQ multiplex PCR; TCRdb stores just in-frame clones and leaves some out. The table includes 90,000 to 150,000 clones, approximately 90% detected once. The donors belonged to the roughly 110-subject validation cohort, separate from the roughly 700-subject first cohort. Germline V CDR1 and CDR2: MNHEY, SVGAGI. The CDR3 covers 14 residues. Deletions cut 2 bases from V and 2 bases from J, with 10 bases between. This chain connects TRBV6-5 to TRBJ2-7, with unresolved D. The clonotype comes from a man aged 18 to 30 in good health and CMV-seronegative. The sequenced material came from PBMCs. The CDR3 loop is CASSYQRRAYEQYF. CDR3 nucleotide sequence: TGTGCCAGCAGTTACCAGAGGAGAGCCTACGAGCAGTACTTC.